The sequence of this T cell receptor (beta chain) was determined in a study of blood T cell repertoires in COVID-19. Study context: T cells, B-cell-depleted T cells, or PBMCs supplied cDNA or gDNA.

Trimming left V 4 bases short and J 8 bases short, with 12 bases between. The CDR3 contains 13 residues. The germline V gene has CDR1 SGHDT and CDR2 YYEEEE. Clones were sequenced by immunoSEQ multiplex PCR, and TCRdb holds only the in-frame ones, with some missing. Among roughly 70,000 clones listed, approximately 84% were seen once. The chain combines TRBV5-6 with TRBJ1-4, with D tentatively TRBD1 (5 bases). This sequence originates from a woman in her fifties or sixties with acute or convalescent COVID-19. Sequencing input: peripheral blood. The CDR3 is CASSLRAVEKLFF. The CDR3, as DNA: TGTGCCAGCAGCCTCAGGGCAGTGGAAAAACTGTTTTTT.